This T cell receptor (beta chain) is drawn from a study of blood T cell repertoires in COVID-19. Study background: Sites in the United States, Italy and Spain provided acute and convalescent COVID-19 samples.

Germline-derived CDR1 and CDR2 are MGHDK and SYGVNS. V was pared by 6 bases and J by 12 bases, with 14 bases of the junction left unmatched. The length of the CDR3 is 14 residues. Sequencing used immunoSEQ multiplex PCR; TCRdb keeps in-frame clones, though not all of them. The sample lists some 120,000 clones, more than 65% occurring once. The sequenced material came from peripheral blood. The chain employs TRBV25-1 and TRBJ2-1; 7 bases align to TRBD1. This clonotype was sampled from a woman between 65 and 79 years old with acute or convalescent COVID-19. The CDR3 DNA reads TGTGCCAGCAGCCCAACCCGGACAGGTTCGCGGCAGTTCTTC. Its translation is CASSPTRTGSRQFF.